This T cell receptor (beta chain) was profiled in a study of human T cells and chemical hapten exposure. Study as a whole: There were per-sample TCR yield variations, arising mainly from small pooled library volume differences. Study findings and constraints: Positive correlation was observed between PT1 expanded TCR counts and patch test score. Significantly more large CDR3 similarity clusters were formed by expanded TCRs than by controls.

The germline gives CDR1 MNHNY, CDR2 SVGAGI (reference sequence). The CDR3 is 14 residues long. Trimming removed 0 bases from V and 3 bases from J, with 5 bases in between. With regard to this clonotype: The antigen is unknown.

One entry per CDR3 protein, called by TCRdb with MiXCR from the RACE reads. The sample comprises under 450,000 distinct CDR3 sequences, under 6.5% of which are singletons, and about 5% rests with the top ten. Time point reported: patch test 2, 6 weeks after DPC sensitization. Treatment meaning: therapeutic diphenylcyclopropenone sensitization with weekly scalp DPC. Those who donated were patients with alopecia, 18 to 70 years of age, and suitable for DPC. Specimen: whole blood, collected in connection with sensitization to the hapten diphenylcyclopropenone (DPC). The J gene is TRBJ2-2, the V gene TRBV6-6, with unresolved D. The sequence was collected from a woman aged 18-29 years with alopecia areata. Some clones in this sample may be carry-over from other donors' samples. CDR3 in amino acids: CASSYSRDTGELFF. The DNA of the CDR3 is TGTGCCAGCAGTTACTCACGGGACACCGGGGAGCTGTTTTTT.